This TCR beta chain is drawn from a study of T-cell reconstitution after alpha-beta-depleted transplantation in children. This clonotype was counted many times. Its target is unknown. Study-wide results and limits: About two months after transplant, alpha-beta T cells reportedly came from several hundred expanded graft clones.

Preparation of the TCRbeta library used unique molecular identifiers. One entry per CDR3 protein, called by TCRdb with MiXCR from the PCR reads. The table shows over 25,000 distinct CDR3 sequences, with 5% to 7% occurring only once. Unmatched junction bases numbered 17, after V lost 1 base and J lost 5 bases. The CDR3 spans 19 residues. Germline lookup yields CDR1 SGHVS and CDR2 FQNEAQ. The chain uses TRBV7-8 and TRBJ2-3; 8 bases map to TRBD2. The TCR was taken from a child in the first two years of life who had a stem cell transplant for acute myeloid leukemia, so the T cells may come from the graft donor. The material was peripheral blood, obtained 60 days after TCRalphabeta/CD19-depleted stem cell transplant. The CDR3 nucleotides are TGTGCCAGCAGCTTAGAGGCCACTAGCGGCTACACAGCGGGAGATACGCAGTATTTT. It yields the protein CASSLEATSGYTAGDTQYF.